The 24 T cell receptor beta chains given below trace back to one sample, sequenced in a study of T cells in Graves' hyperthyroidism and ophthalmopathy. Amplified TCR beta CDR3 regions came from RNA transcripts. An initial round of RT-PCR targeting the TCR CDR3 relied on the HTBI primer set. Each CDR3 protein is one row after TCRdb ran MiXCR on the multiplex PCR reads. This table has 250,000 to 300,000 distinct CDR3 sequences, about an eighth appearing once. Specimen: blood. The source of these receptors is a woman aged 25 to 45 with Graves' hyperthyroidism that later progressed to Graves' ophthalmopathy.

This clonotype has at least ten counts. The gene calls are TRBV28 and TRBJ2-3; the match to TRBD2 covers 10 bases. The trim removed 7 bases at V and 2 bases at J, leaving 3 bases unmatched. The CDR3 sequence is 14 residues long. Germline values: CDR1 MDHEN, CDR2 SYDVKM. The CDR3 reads CASTSGRLTDTQYF. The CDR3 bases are TGTGCCAGCACTAGCGGGAGACTCACAGATACGCAGTATTTT.

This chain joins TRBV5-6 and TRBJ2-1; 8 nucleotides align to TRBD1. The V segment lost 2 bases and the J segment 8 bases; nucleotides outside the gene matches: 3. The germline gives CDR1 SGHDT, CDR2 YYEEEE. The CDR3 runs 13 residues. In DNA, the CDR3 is TGTGCCAGCAGCTTTCTACAGGGGGATGAGCAGTTCTTC. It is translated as CASSFLQGDEQFF.

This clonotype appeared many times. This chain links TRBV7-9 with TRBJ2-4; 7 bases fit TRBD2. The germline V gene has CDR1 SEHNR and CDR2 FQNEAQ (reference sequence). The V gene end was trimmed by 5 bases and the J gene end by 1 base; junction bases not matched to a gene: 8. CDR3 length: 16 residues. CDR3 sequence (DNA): TGTGCCAGCAGCCGGGGAGCGGGAACTGCCAAAAACATTCAGTACTTC. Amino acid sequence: CASSRGAGTAKNIQYF.

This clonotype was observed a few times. This CDR3 is CASSRGPSLNEQFF. The CDR3 DNA follows: TGTGCCAGTTCGAGGGGCCCATCCCTAAATGAGCAGTTCTTC. V usage is TRBV7-8 and J usage is TRBJ2-1, with D perhaps given as TRBD1 or TRBD2 (5 bases each). This CDR3 contains 14 residues. Trimming took off 9 bases at V and 7 bases at J, with 19 bases between the two ends. The germline gives CDR1 SGHVS, CDR2 FQNEAQ.

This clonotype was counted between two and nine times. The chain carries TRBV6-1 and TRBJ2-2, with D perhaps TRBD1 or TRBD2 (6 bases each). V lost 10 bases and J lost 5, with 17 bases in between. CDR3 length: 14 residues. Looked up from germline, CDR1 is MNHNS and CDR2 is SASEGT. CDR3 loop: CATEGGARTGELFF. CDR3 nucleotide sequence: TGTGCCACCGAGGGGGGAGCAAGGACCGGGGAGCTGTTTTTT.

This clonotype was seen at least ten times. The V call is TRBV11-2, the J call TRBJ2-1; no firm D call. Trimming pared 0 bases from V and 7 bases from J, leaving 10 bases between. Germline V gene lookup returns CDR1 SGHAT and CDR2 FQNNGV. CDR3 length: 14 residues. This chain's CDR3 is CASSLDHNVNEQFF. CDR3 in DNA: TGTGCCAGCAGCTTAGATCACAATGTGAATGAGCAGTTCTTC. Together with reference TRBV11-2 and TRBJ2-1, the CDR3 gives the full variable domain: EAGVAQSPRYKIIEKRQSVAFWCNPISGHATLYWYQQILGQGPKLLIQFQNNGVVDDSQLPKDRFSAERLKGVDSTLKIQPAKLEDSAVYLCASSLDHNVNEQFFGPGTRLTVL.

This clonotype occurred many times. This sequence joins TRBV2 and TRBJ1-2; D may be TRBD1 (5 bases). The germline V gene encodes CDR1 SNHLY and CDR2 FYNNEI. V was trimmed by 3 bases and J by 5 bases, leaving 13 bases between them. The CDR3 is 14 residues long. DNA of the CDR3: TGTGCCAGCAGTGAGCGAGGGGAGTTATATGGCTACACCTTC. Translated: CASSERGELYGYTF.

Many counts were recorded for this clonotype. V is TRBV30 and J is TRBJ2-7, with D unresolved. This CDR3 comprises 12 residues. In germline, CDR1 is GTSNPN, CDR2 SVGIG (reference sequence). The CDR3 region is CAYMGTVYEQYF. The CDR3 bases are TGTGCTTATATGGGAACTGTCTACGAGCAGTACTTC.

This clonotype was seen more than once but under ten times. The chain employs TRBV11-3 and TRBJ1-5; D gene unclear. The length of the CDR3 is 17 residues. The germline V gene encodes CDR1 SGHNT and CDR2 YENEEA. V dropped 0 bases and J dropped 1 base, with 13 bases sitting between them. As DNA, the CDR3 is TGTGCCAGCAGCTTAGATTTGAAGTTCTGGAGCAATCAGCCCCAGCATTTT. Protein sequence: CASSLDLKFWSNQPQHF.

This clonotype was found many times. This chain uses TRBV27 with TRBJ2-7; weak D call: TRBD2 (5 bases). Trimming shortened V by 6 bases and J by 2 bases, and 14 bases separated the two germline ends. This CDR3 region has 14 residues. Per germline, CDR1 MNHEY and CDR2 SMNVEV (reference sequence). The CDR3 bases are TGTGCCAGCAGCCCAGGACTGGAGACCTACGAGCAGTACTTC. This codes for CASSPGLETYEQYF.

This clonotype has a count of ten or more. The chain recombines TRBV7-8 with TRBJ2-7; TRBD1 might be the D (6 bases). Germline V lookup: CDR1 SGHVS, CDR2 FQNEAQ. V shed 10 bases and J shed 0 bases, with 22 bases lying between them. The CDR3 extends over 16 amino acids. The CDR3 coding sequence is TGTGCCACCGCCGGGCTGGGGACATCACCCTCCTACGAGCAGTACTTC. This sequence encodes CATAGLGTSPSYEQYF.

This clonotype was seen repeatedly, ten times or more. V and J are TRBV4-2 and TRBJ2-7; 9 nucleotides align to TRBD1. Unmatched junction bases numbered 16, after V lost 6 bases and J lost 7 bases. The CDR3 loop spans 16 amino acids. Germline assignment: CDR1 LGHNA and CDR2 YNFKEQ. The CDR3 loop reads CASSLVTGGLGVEQYF. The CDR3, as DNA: TGTGCCAGCAGTCTAGTCACAGGGGGCCTCGGTGTGGAGCAGTACTTC.

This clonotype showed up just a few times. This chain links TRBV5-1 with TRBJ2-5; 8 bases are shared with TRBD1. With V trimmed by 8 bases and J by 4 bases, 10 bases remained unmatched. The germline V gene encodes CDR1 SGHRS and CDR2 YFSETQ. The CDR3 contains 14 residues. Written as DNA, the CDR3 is TGCGCCAGTGGTCCAGGGGGCGCCGGAGAGACCCAGTACTTC. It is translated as CASGPGGAGETQYF.

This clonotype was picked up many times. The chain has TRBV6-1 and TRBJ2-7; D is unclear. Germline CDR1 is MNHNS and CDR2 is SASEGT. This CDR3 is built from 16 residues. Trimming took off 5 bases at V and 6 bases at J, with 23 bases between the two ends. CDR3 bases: TGTGCCAGCAGTCCCATCCCCCGGATCGACACGCCCGAGCAGTACTTC. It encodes CASSPIPRIDTPEQYF.

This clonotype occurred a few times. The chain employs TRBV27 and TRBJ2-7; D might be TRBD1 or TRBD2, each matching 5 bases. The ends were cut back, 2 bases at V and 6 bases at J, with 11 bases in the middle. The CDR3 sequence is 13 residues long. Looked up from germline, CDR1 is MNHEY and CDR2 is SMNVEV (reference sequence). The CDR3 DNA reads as TGTGCCAGCAGTTTACTAGCAGGGACCGAGCAGTACTTC. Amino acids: CASSLLAGTEQYF.

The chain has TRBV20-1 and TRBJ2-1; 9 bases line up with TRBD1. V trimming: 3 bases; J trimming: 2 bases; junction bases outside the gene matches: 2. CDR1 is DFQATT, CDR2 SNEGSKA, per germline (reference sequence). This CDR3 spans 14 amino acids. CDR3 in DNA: TGCAGTGCTAGTCGACAGGGGGCCTACAATGAGCAGTTCTTC. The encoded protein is CSASRQGAYNEQFF.

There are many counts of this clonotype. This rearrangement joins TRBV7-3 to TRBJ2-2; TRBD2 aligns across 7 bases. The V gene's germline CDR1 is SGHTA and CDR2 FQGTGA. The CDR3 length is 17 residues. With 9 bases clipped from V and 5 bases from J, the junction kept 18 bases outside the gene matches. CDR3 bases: TGTGCCAGTGAACCCCGTGGGGCGGGAGAAAATACCGGGGAGCTGTTTTTT. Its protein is CASEPRGAGENTGELFF.

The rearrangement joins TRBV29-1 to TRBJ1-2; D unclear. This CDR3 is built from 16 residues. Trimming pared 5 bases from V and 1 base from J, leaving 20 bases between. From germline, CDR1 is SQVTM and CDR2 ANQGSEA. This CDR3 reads CSVIQDPPLLNYGYTF. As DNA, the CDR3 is TGCAGCGTTATTCAGGACCCACCACTACTTAACTATGGCTACACCTTC.

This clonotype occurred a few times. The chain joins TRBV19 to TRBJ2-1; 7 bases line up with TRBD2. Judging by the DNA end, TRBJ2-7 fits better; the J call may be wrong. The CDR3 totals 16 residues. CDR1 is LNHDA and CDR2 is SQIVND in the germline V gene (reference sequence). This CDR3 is CASSSDPGGYYNEQYF. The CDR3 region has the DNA TGTGCCAGTAGTAGCGATCCCGGGGGGTATTACAATGAGCAGTACTTC.

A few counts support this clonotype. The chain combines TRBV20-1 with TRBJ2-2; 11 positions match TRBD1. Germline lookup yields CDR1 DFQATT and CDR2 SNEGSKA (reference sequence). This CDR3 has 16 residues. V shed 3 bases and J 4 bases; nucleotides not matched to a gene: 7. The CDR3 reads CSARASGTGGTGELFF. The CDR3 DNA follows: TGCAGTGCTAGGGCCTCCGGGACAGGGGGCACCGGGGAGCTGTTTTTT.

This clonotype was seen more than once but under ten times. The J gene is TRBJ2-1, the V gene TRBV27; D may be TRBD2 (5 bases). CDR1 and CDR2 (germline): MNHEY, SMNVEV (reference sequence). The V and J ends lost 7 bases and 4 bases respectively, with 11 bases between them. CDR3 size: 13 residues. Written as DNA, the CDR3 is TGTGCCAGCACGGGCGAGGGTTACAATGAGCAGTTCTTC. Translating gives CASTGEGYNEQFF.

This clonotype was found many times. The CDR3 loop is CASSYPTAYEQYF. The CDR3 nucleotides are TGTGCCAGCAGTTACCCTACCGCCTACGAGCAGTACTTC. The V call is TRBV6-2 or TRBV6-3, the J call TRBJ2-7; D unclear. The germline V gene has CDR1 MNHEY and CDR2 SVGEGT. The CDR3 runs to 13 residues. Trimming removed 2 bases at V and 2 bases at J, with 7 bases between.

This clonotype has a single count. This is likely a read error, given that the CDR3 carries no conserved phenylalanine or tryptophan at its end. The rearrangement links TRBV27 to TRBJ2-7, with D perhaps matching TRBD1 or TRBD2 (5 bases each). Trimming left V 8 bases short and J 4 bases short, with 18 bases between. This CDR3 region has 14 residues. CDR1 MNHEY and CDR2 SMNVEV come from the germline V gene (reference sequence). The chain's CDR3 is CASSYRGVVYEQYL. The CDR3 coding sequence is TGTGCCAGCTCCTACCGGGGCGTAGTTTACGAGCAGTACCTC.

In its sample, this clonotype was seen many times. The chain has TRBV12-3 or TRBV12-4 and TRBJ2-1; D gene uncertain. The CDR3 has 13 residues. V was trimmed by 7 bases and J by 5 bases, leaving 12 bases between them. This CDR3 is CASTSDLHNEQFF. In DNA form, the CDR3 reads TGTGCCAGCACCTCCGACCTCCACAATGAGCAGTTCTTC.